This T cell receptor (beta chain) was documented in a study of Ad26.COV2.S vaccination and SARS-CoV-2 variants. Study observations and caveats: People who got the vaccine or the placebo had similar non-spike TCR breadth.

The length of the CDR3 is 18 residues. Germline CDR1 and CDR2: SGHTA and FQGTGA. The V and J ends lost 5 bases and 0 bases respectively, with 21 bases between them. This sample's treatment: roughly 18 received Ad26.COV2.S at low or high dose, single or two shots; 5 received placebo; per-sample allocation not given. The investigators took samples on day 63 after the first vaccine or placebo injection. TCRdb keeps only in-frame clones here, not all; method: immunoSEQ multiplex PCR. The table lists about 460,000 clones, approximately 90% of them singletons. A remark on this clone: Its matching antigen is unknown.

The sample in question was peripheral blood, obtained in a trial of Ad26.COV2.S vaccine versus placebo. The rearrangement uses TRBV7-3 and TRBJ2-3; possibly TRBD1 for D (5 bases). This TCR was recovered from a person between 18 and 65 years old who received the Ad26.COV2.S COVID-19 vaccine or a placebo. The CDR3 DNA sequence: TGTGCCAGCAGCCCTCCTTCGACAGCCAAAACTAGCACAGATACGCAGTATTTT. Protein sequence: CASSPPSTAKTSTDTQYF.